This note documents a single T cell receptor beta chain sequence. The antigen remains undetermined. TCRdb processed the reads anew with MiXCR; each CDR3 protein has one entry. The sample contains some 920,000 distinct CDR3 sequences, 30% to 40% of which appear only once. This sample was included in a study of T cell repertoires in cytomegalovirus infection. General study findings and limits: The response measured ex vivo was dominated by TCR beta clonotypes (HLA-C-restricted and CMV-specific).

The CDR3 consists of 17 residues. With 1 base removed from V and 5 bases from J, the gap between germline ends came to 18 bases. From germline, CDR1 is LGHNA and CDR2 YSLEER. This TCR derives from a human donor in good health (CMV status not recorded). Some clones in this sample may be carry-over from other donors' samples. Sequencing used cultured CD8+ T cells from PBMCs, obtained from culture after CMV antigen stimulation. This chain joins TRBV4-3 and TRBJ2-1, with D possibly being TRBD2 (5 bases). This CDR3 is CASSQGTMAPGDNEQFF. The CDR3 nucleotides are TGCGCCAGCAGCCAAGGAACTATGGCGCCCGGGGACAATGAGCAGTTCTTC.